The rows below give T cell receptor beta chains drawn from one sample of a study of glioma-infiltrating T cells after dendritic cell vaccination. TCRdb's table, derived via immunoSEQ multiplex PCR, lists solely in-frame clones and lacks some. The data hold tens of thousands of clones, with around nine tenths observed a single time. Sequencing was performed on blood, taken after dendritic cell vaccination. These receptors originate from a human donor with glioblastoma. The CDR3 runs from the conserved cysteine through the conserved F or W. Each record gives: D gene, J gene, clone size, V gene, CDR3 DNA, CDR3 protein. D genes are given only for firm matches. The listing skips clone size in some rows; elsewhere it reads once, few, many or a size class.

TRBD2 TRBJ2-1 - TRBV14 TGTGCCAGCAGCCCCACTAGCGGGGGTATCTACAATGAGCAGTTCTTC CASSPTSGGIYNEQFF
TRBD1 TRBJ1-2 few TRBV6-5 TGTGCCAGCAGTTACCCGGGACAGGGTAACACCTTC CASSYPGQGNTF
- TRBJ2-7 - TRBV28 TGTGCCAGCAGCCTTAGGGGCGGAGCTGGGGACTTC CASSLRGGAGDF
TRBD1 TRBJ1-4 - TRBV5-6 TGTGCCAGCAGCTTGATGGGACAGAATGAAAAACTGTTTTTT CASSLMGQNEKLFF
TRBD1 TRBJ1-1 - TRBV29-1 TGCAGCGTTGAAAGGCAGGGGGCAGGAGCTTTCTTT CSVERQGAGAFF
TRBD1 TRBJ2-7 - TRBV5-4 TGTGCCAGCAGCTTGGACCGGACAGGGGGCTACGAGCAGTACTTC CASSLDRTGGYEQYF
TRBD1 TRBJ2-2 - TRBV9 TGTGCCAGCAGCTCCCCGGGACAGCTAAGTACCGGGGAGCTGTTTTTT CASSSPGQLSTGELFF
- TRBJ1-2 once TRBV5-5 TGTGCCAGCAGCTTGGTCAGGGGTAGCTATGGCTACACCTTC CASSLVRGSYGYTF
- TRBJ2-1 few TRBV27 TGTGCCAGCAGTTCGATCCGGGACACCCTTGGCGTTTACAATGAGCAGTTCTTC CASSSIRDTLGVYNEQFF
TRBD1 TRBJ1-1 few TRBV2 TGTGCCAGCAGGACCGGACAGGGTTTGACTGAAGCTTTCTTT CASRTGQGLTEAFF
TRBD2 TRBJ2-1 - TRBV7-9 TGTGCCAGCAGCTTAGGGGAGACTAGCGGGAGTTCCTACAATGAGCAGTTCTTC CASSLGETSGSSYNEQFF
TRBD1 TRBJ2-5 - TRBV5-5 TGTGCCAGCAGCCCCGGGGACAGGCAAGAGACCCAGTACTTC CASSPGDRQETQYF
- TRBJ1-4 - TRBV11-2 TGTGCCAGCAGCCCCGAAGGAGCAACTAATGAAAAACTGTTTTTT CASSPEGATNEKLFF
TRBD2 TRBJ2-3 - TRBV5-1 TGCGCCAGCAGCTTGGTGATAGCGGGGGTGGATAATACGCAGTATTTT CASSLVIAGVDNTQYF
- TRBJ2-1 - TRBV7-2 TGTGCCAGCAGACCGGGACTCCAGTTCAATGAGCAGTTCTTC CASRPGLQFNEQFF
TRBD1 TRBJ1-4 - TRBV14 TGTGCCAGCAGACCGGACAGGGGGGTTGAAAAACTGTTTTTT CASRPDRGVEKLFF
- TRBJ2-1 - TRBV5-1 TGCGCCAGCGCCGCCGGGGGATACAATGAGCAGTTCTTC CASAAGGYNEQFF
- TRBJ2-2 - TRBV4-1 TGCGCCAGCAGCCAAGATATGTCTCTTTGGGGCGCAGGCACCGGGGAGCTGTTTTTT CASSQDMSLWGAGTGELFF
- TRBJ2-3 - TRBV7-3 TGTGCCAGCAGCTCCCCCGGAGGAGGTACGCAGTATTTT CASSSPGGGTQYF
- TRBJ1-2 - TRBV11-3 TGTGCCAGCAGCTTAGATGGCGGCAGAGCTAACTATGGCTACACCTTC CASSLDGGRANYGYTF
TRBD2 TRBJ2-7 - TRBV4-1 TGCGCCAGCAGCCAAGTGGTTCCCCTGGGACTAGCGGACTACGAGCAGTACTTC CASSQVVPLGLADYEQYF
- TRBJ2-5 - TRBV5-4 TGTGCCAGCAGCTTGGACTGGGGGCCTTCAGAGACCCAGTACTTC CASSLDWGPSETQYF
TRBD1 TRBJ2-1 once TRBV14 TGTGCCAGCAGCCAAGATCAGGGGGCGCGCTTATACAATGAGCAGTTCTTC CASSQDQGARLYNEQFF
- TRBJ1-5 - TRBV13 TGTGCCAGCAGCCAAGGCGACCGGGGACACCAGCCCCAGCATTTT CASSQGDRGHQPQHF
- TRBJ2-2 - TRBV25-1 TGTGCCGCCAGGGTTGCCGGGGAGCTGTTTTTT CAARVAGELFF
- TRBJ2-5 - TRBV18 TGTGCCAGCTCACCTCCGGCAGGTCAAACCGGGACCCAGTACTTC CASSPPAGQTGTQYF
- TRBJ2-4 - TRBV6-1 TGTGCCATCAGGGGGGCCGACCCTACCAAAAACATTCAGTACTTC CAIRGADPTKNIQYF
- TRBJ2-5 few TRBV14 TGTGCCAGCAGCCCCCAGACCATTGGCGGGACCCAGTACTTC CASSPQTIGGTQYF
TRBD1 TRBJ1-2 - TRBV6-5 TGTGCCAGCAGTTTAACCGGACAGGGGCTCGGGGGCTACACCTTC CASSLTGQGLGGYTF
- TRBJ2-7 - TRBV7-9 TGTGCCGGGGCGTTGGGGTATTCGGACGAGCAGTACTTC CAGALGYSDEQYF
- TRBJ2-5 - TRBV7-2 TGTGCCAGCAGCTTAGCCCCCGGGTATGAGACCCAGTACTTC CASSLAPGYETQYF
- TRBJ2-5 - TRBV7-6 TGTGCCAGCAGCTACACGGAGAGCTTCTTGAGGTCACAGTACTTC CASSYTESFLRSQYF
- TRBJ1-2 - TRBV18 TGTGCCAGCTCCCACGGGACACCTAATAACGACTATGGCTACACCTTC CASSHGTPNNDYGYTF